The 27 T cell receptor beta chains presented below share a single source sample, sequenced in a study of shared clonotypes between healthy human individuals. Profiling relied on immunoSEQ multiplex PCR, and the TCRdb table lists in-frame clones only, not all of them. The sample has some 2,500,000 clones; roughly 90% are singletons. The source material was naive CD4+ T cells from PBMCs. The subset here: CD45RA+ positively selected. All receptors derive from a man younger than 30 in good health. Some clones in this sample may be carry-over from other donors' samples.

CDR3 sequence: CASSPSLRTGLAGDRYF. In DNA form, the CDR3 reads TGTGCCAGCTCACCATCATTGAGGACTGGACTAGCGGGAGATAGGTACTTC. V usage is TRBV18 and J usage is TRBJ2-4, with 13 bases fitting TRBD2. This CDR3 is 17 amino acids long. Germline CDR1 KGHSH, CDR2 LQKENI. V shed 2 bases and J 15 bases; nucleotides not matched to a gene: 16.

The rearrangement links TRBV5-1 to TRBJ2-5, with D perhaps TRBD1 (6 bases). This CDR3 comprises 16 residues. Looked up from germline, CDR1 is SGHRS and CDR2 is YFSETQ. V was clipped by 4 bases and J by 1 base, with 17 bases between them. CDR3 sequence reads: CASSLGSGTLQETQYF. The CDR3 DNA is TGCGCCAGCAGCCTAGGATCCGGGACACTCCAAGAGACCCAGTACTTC. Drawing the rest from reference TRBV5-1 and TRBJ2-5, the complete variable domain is KAGVTQTPRYLIKTRGQQVTLSCSPISGHRSVSWYQQTPGQGLQFLFEYFSETQRNKGNFPGRFSGRQFSNSRSEMNVSTLELGDSALYLCASSLGSGTLQETQYFGPGTRLLVL.

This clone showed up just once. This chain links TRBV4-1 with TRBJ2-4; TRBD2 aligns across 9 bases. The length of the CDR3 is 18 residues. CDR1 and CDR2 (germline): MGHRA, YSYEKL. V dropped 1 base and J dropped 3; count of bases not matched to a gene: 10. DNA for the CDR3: TGCGCCAGCAGCCAAGGTATCGCTAGCGGGAAGGGCAAAAACATTCAGTACTTC. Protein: CASSQGIASGKGKNIQYF.

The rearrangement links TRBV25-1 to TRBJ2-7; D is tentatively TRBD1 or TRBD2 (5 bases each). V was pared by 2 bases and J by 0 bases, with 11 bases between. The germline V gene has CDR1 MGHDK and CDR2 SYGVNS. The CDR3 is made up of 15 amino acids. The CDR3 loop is CASSEGTLASYEQYF. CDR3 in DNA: TGTGCCAGCAGTGAAGGGACGTTGGCCTCCTACGAGCAGTACTTC.

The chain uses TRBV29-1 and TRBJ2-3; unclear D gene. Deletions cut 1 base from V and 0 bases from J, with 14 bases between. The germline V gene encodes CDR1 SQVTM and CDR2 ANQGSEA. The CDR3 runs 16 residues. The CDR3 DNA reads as TGCAGCGTTGAAGGAGGAGCCGGGTCTAGCACAGATACGCAGTATTTT. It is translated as CSVEGGAGSSTDTQYF.

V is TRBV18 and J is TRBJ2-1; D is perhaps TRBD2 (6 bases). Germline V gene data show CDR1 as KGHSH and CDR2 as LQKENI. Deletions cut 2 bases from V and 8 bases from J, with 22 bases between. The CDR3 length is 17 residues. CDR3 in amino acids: CASSPKRSEGGGDEQFF. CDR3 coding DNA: TGTGCCAGCTCACCAAAGAGGTCGGAGGGAGGAGGCGATGAGCAGTTCTTC.

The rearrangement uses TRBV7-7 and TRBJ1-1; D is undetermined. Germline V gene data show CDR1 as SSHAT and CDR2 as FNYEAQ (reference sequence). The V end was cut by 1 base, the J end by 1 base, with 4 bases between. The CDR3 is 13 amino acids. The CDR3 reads CASSLDPNTEAFF. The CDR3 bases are TGTGCCAGCAGCTTAGACCCGAACACTGAAGCTTTCTTT.

CDR3 amino acids: CASSPDREIYEQYF. CDR3 nucleotide sequence: TGTGCCAGCAGTCCGGACAGGGAGATCTACGAGCAGTACTTC. This rearrangement joins TRBV27 to TRBJ2-7; 8 nucleotides align to TRBD1. With V trimmed by 5 bases and J by 3 bases, 6 bases remained unmatched. Germline assignment: CDR1 MNHEY and CDR2 SMNVEV (reference sequence). The CDR3 is 14 residues long.

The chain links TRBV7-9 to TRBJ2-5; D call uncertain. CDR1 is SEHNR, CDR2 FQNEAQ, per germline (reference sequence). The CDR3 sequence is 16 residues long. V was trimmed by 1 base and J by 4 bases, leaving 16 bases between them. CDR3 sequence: CASSLGHSWVGETQYF. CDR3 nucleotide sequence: TGTGCCAGCAGCTTAGGGCACAGTTGGGTTGGAGAGACCCAGTACTTC. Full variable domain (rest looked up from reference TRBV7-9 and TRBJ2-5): DTGVSQNPRHKITKRGQNVTFRCDPISEHNRLYWYRQTLGQGPEFLTYFQNEAQLEKSRLLSDRFSAERPKGSFSTLEIQRTEQGDSAMYLCASSLGHSWVGETQYFGPGTRLLVL.

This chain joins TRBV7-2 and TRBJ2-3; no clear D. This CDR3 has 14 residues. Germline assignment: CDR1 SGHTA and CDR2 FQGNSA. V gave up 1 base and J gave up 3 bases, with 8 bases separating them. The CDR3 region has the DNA TGTGCCAGCAGCTTAGAGAGTGGGACAGATACGCAGTATTTT. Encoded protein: CASSLESGTDTQYF.

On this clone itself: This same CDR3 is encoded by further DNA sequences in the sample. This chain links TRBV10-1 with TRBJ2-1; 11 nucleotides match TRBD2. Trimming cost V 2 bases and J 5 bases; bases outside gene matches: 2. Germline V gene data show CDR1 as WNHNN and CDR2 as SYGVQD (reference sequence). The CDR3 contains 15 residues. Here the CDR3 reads CASSEGTSGDNEQFF. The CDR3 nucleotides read TGCGCCAGCAGTGAGGGGACTAGCGGAGACAATGAGCAGTTCTTC.

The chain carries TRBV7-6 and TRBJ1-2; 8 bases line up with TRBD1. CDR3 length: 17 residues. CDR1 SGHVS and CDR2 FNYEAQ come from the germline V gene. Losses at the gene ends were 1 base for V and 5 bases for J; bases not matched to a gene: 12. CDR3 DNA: TGTGCCAGCAGCTTAGTATCGGGACAGGCAGGTGCATATGGCTACACCTTC. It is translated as CASSLVSGQAGAYGYTF.

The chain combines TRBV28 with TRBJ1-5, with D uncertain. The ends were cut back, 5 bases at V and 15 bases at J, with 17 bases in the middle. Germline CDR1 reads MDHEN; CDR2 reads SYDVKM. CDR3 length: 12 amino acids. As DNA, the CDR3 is TGTGCCAGCAGTCCCCGGGAGGCATCATGGCATTTT. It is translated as CASSPREASWHF.

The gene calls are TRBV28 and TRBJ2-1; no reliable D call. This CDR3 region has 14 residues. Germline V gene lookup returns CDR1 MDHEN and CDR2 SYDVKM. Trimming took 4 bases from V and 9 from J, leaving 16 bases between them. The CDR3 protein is CASSSVGLIFEQFF. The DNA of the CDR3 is TGTGCCAGCAGTTCCGTCGGTTTGATCTTTGAGCAGTTCTTC.

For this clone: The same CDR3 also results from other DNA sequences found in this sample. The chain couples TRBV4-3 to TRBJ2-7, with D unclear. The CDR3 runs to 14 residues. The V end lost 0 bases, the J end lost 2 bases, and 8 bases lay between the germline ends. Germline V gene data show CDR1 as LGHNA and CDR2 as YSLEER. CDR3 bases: TGCGCCAGCAGCCAAGATTCTGGGACCTACGAGCAGTACTTC. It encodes CASSQDSGTYEQYF.

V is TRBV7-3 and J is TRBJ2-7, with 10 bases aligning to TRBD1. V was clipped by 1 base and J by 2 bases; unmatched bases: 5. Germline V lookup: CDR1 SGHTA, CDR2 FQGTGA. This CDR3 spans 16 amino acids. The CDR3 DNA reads TGTGCCAGCAGCTTAAGCGGGACAGGGGTTCCCTACGAGCAGTACTTC. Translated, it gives CASSLSGTGVPYEQYF.

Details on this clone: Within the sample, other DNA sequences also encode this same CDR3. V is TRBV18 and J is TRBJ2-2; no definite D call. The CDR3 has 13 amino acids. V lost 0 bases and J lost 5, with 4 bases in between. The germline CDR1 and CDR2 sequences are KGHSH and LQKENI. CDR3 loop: CASSPPLTGELFF. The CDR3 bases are TGTGCCAGCTCACCACCGTTGACCGGGGAGCTGTTTTTT.

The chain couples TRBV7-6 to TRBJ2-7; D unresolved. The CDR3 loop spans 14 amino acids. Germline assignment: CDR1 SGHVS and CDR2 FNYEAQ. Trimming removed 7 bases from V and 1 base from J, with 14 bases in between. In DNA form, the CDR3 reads TGTGCCAGCAAGGCGGACCCGACGTCCTACGAGCAGTACTTC. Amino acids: CASKADPTSYEQYF. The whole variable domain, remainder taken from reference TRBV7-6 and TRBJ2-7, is GAGVSQSPRYKVTKRGQDVALRCDPISGHVSLYWYRQALGQGPEFLTYFNYEAQQDKSGLPNDRFSAERPEGSISTLTIQRTEQRDSAMYRCASKADPTSYEQYFGPGTRLTVT.

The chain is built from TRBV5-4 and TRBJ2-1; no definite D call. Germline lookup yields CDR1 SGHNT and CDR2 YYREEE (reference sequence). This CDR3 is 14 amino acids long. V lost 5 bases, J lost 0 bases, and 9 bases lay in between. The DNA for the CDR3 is TGTGCCAGCAGTAAACCGGGCTCCTACAATGAGCAGTTCTTC. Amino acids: CASSKPGSYNEQFF.

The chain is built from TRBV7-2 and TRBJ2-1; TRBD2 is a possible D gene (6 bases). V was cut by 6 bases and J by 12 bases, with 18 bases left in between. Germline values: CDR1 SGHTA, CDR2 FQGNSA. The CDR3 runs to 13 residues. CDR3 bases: TGTGCCAGCAGTCGGCCGGGACTTGGATGGCAGTTCTTC. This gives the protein CASSRPGLGWQFF.

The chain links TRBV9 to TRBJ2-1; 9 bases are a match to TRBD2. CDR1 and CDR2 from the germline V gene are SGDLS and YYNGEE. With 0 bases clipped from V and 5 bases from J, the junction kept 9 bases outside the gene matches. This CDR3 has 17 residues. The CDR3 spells CASSVEWGTSNDNEQFF. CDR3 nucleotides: TGTGCCAGCAGCGTAGAGTGGGGGACTAGCAACGACAATGAGCAGTTCTTC.

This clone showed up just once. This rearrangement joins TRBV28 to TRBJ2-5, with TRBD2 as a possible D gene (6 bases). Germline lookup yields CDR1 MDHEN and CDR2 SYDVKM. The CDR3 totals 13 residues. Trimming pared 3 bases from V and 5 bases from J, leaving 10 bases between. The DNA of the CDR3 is TGTGCCAGCAGTTTGACCGGGAGTGAGACCCAGTACTTC. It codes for CASSLTGSETQYF.

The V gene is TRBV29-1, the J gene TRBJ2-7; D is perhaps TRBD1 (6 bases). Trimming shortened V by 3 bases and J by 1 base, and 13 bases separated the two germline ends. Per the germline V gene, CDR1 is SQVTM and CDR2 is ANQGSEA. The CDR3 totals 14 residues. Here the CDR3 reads CSVDLGTPSYEQYF. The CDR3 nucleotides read TGCAGCGTTGACCTCGGGACACCGTCCTACGAGCAGTACTTC.

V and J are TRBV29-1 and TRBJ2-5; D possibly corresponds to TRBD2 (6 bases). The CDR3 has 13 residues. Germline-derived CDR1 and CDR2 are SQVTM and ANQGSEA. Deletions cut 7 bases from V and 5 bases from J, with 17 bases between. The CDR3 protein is CSAWDSARETQYF. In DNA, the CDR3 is TGCAGCGCCTGGGACTCGGCACGGGAGACCCAGTACTTC.

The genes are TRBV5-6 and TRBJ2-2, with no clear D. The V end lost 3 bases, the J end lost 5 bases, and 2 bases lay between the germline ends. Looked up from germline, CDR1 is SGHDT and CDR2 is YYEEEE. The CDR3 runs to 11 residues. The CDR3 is CASSWTGELFF. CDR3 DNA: TGTGCCAGCAGCTGGACCGGGGAGCTGTTTTTT.

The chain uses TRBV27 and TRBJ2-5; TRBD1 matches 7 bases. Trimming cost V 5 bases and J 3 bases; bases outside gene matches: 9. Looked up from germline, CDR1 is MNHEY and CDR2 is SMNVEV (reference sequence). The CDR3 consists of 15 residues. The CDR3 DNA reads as TGTGCCAGCAGTGCGGCCGGGACAGTTAAAGAGACCCAGTACTTC. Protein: CASSAAGTVKETQYF.

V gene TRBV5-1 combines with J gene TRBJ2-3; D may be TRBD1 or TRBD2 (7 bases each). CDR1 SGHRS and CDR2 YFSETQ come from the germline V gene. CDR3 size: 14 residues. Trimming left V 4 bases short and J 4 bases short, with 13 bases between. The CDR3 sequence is CASSRPGGADTQYF. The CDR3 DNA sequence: TGCGCCAGCAGCCGCCCAGGGGGGGCAGATACGCAGTATTTT.